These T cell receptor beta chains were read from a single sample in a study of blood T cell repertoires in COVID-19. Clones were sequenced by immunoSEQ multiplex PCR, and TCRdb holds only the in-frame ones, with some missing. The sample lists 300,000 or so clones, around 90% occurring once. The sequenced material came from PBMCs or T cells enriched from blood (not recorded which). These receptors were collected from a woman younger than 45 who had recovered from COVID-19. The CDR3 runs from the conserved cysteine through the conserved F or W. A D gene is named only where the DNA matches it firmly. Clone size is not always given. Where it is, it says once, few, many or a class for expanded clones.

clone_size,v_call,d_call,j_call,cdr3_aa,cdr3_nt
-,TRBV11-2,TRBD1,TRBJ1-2,CASSSGGTAVGYTF,TGTGCCAGCAGCTCAGGGGGGACAGCAGTTGGCTACACCTTC
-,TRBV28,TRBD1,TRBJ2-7,CASTPGQGAYEQYF,TGTGCCAGCACTCCCGGGCAGGGGGCATACGAGCAGTACTTC
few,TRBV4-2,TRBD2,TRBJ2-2,CASSPLAGANTGELFF,TGTGCCAGCAGCCCACTAGCGGGGGCGAACACCGGGGAGCTGTTTTTT
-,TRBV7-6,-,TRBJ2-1,CASSSGIPPYNEQFF,TGTGCCAGCAGCTCCGGGATTCCCCCCTACAATGAGCAGTTCTTC
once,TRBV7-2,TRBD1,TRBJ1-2,CASSSDRGLRGYTF,TGTGCCAGCAGCTCCGACAGGGGGCTAAGGGGCTACACCTTC
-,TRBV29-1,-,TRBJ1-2,CSVDGGGYGYTF,TGCAGCGTTGATGGCGGGGGCTATGGCTACACCTTC
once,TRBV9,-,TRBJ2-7,CASSPGEYYEQYF,TGTGCCAGCAGCCCGGGAGAGTACTACGAGCAGTACTTC
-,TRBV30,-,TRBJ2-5,CAWSRKETQYF,TGTGCCTGGAGCAGAAAAGAGACCCAGTACTTC
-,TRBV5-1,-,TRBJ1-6,CASSLGGENSPLHF,TGCGCCAGCAGCTTGGGGGGAGAAAATTCACCCCTCCACTTT
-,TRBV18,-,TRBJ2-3,CASSPPNRFREDTQYF,TGTGCCAGCTCACCACCCAACAGGTTCCGCGAGGATACGCAGTATTTT
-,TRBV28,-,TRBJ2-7,CASSEPREPRSYEQYF,TGTGCCAGCAGTGAACCTCGGGAGCCAAGGTCCTACGAGCAGTACTTC
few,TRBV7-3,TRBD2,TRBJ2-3,CASSLAGTRGDTQYF,TGTGCCAGCAGCTTAGCTGGGACTAGAGGGGATACGCAGTATTTT
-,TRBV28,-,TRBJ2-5,CASSFSLYQETQYF,TGTGCCAGCAGTTTTTCACTGTACCAAGAGACCCAGTACTTC
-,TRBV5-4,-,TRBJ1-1,CASSLGEGWTEAFF,TGTGCCAGCAGCTTGGGGGAGGGGTGGACTGAAGCTTTCTTT
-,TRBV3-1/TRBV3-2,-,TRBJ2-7,CASSHTDGTYEQYF,TGTGCCAGCAGCCACACAGACGGAACCTACGAGCAGTACTTC
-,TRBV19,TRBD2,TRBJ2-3,CASSIGLVSTDTQYF,TGTGCCAGTAGTATCGGACTAGTTAGCACAGATACGCAGTATTTT
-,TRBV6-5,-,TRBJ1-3,CASSPYSSGNTIYF,TGTGCCAGCAGTCCTTATAGCTCTGGAAACACCATATATTTT
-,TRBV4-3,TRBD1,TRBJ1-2,CASSPGGGQGQYGYTF,TGCGCCAGCAGCCCCGGGGGAGGACAGGGCCAATATGGCTACACCTTC
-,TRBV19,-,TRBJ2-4,CASPGGLKNIQYF,TGTGCCAGCCCTGGAGGGCTCAAAAACATTCAGTACTTC
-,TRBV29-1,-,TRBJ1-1,CSVEDGGFREAFF,TGCAGCGTTGAAGATGGGGGGTTTCGCGAAGCTTTCTTT
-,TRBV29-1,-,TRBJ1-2,CSVSDRSSHDGYTF,TGCAGCGTTTCTGACAGGTCAAGTCACGATGGCTACACCTTC
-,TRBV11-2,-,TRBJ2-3,CASSLDGRSDTQYF,TGTGCCAGCAGCTTAGATGGGAGATCAGATACGCAGTATTTT
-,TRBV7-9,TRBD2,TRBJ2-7,CASSGGMTSESSYEQYF,TGTGCCAGCAGCGGGGGAATGACTAGCGAATCCTCCTACGAGCAGTACTTC
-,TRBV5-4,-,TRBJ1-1,CASSFGSEAFF,TGTGCCAGCAGCTTTGGGAGTGAAGCTTTCTTT
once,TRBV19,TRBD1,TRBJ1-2,CASSIAGTASSHYYGYTF,TGTGCCAGTAGTATAGCCGGGACAGCTTCCTCACACTACTATGGCTACACCTTC
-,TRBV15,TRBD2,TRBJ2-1,CATSRRAGAFSQFF,TGTGCCACCAGCAGAAGAGCGGGAGCGTTTTCGCAGTTCTTC
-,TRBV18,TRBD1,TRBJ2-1,CASSQDRSEQFF,TGTGCCAGCTCCCAGGACAGGTCTGAGCAGTTCTTC
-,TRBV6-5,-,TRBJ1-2,CASSRQGSTNYGYTF,TGTGCCAGCTCCCGGCAGGGATCCACTAACTATGGCTACACCTTC
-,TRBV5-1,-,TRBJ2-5,CASSSGRGSETQYF,TGCGCCAGCAGCTCGGGTCGTGGGTCAGAGACCCAGTACTTC
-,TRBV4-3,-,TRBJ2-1,CASSQGGWSSYNEQFF,TGCGCCAGCAGCCAAGGCGGTTGGAGCTCCTACAATGAGCAGTTCTTC
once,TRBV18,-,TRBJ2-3,CASSPYHLSGTDTQYF,TGTGCCAGCTCACCATACCATCTCAGCGGCACAGATACGCAGTATTTT
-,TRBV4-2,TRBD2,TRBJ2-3,CASSQDGTSGSFTQYF,TGTGCCAGCAGCCAAGATGGGACTAGCGGGAGCTTTACGCAGTATTTT
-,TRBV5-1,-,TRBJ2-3,CASSLFAGPSTDTQYF,TGCGCCAGCAGCTTGTTCGCGGGGCCGAGCACAGATACGCAGTATTTT
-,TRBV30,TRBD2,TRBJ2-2,CAWRTSGNTGELFF,TGTGCCTGGAGGACTAGCGGGAACACCGGGGAGCTGTTTTTT
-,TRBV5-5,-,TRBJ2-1,CASSPDSNEQFF,TGTGCCAGCAGCCCGGACAGCAATGAGCAGTTCTTC
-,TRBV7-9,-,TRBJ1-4,CASSYPDSFNEKLFF,TGTGCCAGCAGCTACCCCGACAGCTTTAATGAAAAACTGTTTTTT
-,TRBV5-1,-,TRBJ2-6,CASSLAGALSSGANVLTF,TGCGCCAGCAGCTTGGCAGGGGCCTTGAGCTCTGGGGCCAACGTCCTGACTTTC
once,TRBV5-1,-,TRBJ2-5,CASTQMGSQETQYF,TGCGCCAGCACCCAAATGGGCTCCCAAGAGACCCAGTACTTC
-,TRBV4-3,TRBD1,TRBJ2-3,CASSQDGTGGWDTQYF,TGCGCCAGCAGCCAAGATGGGACAGGGGGCTGGGATACGCAGTATTTT
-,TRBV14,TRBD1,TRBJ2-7,CASSADRAYEQYF,TGTGCCAGCAGCGCGGACAGGGCCTACGAGCAGTACTTC
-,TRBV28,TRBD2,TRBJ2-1,CASLGTVGLADLGSYNEQFF,TGTGCCAGCCTCGGGACAGTTGGACTAGCGGACTTAGGGTCCTACAATGAGCAGTTCTTC
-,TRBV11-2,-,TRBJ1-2,CASSLALTDYGYTF,TGTGCCAGCAGCTTAGCCCTGACAGATTATGGCTACACCTTC
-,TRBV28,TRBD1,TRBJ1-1,CASSLIAQGYGGTEAFF,TGTGCCAGCAGTTTAATAGCACAGGGGTATGGCGGGACTGAAGCTTTCTTT
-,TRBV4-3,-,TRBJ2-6,CASSQAVWSSGANVLTF,TGCGCCAGCAGCCAAGCTGTATGGAGCTCTGGGGCCAACGTCCTGACTTTC
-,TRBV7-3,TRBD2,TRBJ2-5,CASSSEGLEKETQYF,TGTGCCAGCAGCTCTGAGGGACTAGAGAAAGAGACCCAGTACTTC